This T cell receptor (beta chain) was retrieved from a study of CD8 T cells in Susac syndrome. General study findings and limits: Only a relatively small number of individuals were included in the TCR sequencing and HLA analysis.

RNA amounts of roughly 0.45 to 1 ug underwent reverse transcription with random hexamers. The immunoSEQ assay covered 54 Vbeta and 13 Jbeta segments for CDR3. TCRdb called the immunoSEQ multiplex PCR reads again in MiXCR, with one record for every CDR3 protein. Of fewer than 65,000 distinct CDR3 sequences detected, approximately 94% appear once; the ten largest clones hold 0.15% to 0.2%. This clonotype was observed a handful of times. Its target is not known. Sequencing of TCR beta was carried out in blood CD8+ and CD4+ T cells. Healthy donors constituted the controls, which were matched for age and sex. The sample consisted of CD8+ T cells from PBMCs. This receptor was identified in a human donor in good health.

Written as DNA, the CDR3 is TGTGCCAGCAGTTACTCAGGGTACACCGGGGAGCTGTTTTTT. Protein: CASSYSGYTGELFF. The chain combines TRBV6-5 with TRBJ2-2; D is unresolved. The CDR3 has 14 amino acids. Trimming shortened V by 0 bases and J by 3 bases, and 5 bases separated the two germline ends. From germline, CDR1 is MNHEY and CDR2 SVGAGI.